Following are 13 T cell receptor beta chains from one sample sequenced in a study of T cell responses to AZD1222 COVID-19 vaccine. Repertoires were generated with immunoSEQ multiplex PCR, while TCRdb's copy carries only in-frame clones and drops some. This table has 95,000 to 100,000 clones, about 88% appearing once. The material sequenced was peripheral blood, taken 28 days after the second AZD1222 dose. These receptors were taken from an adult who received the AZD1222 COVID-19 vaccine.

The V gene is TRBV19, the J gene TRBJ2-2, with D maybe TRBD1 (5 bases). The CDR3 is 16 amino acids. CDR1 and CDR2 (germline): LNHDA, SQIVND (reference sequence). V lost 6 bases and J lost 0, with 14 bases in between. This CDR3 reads CASRAGLGTNTGELFF. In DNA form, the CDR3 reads TGTGCCAGTAGGGCAGGGCTTGGGACGAACACCGGGGAGCTGTTTTTT.

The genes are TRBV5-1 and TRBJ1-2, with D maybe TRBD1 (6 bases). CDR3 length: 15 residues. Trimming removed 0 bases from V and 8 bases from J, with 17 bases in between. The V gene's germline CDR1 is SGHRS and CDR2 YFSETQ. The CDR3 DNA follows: TGCGCCAGCAGCTTGGAGGGGAGACAGGCGGAAGGCTACACCTTC. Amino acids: CASSLEGRQAEGYTF.

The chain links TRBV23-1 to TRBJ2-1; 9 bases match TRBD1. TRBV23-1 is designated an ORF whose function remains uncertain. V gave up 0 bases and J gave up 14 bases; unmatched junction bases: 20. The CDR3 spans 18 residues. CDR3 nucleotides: TGCGCCAGCAGTCAATCCGGACAGGGGCCTTTTCATCGTCCATCTGAGTTCTTC. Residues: CASSQSGQGPFHRPSEFF.

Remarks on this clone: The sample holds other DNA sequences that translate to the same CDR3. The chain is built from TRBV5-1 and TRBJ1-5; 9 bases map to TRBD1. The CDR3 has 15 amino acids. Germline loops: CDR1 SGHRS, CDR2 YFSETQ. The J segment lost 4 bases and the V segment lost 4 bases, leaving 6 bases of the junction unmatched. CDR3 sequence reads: CASSPGQGNNQPQHF. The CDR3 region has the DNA TGCGCCAGCAGCCCGGGACAGGGAAATAATCAGCCCCAGCATTTT.

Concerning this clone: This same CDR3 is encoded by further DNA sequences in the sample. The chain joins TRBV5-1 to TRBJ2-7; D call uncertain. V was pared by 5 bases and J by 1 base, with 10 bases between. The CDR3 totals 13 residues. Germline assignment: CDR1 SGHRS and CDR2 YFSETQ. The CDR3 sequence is CASSLTPSYEQYF. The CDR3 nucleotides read TGCGCCAGCAGTCTGACACCGTCCTACGAGCAGTACTTC.

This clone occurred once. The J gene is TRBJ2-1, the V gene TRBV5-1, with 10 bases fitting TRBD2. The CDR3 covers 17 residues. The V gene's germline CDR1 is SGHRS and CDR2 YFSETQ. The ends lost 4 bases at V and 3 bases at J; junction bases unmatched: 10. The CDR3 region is CASSLAPTSGIYNEQFF. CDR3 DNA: TGCGCCAGCAGCCTAGCTCCTACTAGCGGGATCTACAATGAGCAGTTCTTC.

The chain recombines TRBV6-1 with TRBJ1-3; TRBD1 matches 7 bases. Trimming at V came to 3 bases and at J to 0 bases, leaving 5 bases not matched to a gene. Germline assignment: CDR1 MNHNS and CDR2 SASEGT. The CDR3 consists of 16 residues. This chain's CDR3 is CASSETGILSGNTIYF. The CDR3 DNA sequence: TGTGCCAGCAGTGAGACAGGGATCCTCTCTGGAAACACCATATATTTT.

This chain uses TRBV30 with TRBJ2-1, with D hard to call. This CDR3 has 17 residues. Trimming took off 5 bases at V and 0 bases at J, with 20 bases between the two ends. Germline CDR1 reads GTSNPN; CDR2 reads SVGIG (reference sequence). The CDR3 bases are TGTGCCTGGGTGCCCGTAGTAAGCGTGAGCTCCTACAATGAGCAGTTCTTC. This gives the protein CAWVPVVSVSSYNEQFF.

DNA of the CDR3: TGTGCCAGCAGTTACTACAGGCCCGACCACGGGGAGCTGTTTTTT. Protein: CASSYYRPDHGELFF. The chain links TRBV6-5 to TRBJ2-2, with D possibly matching TRBD1 (5 bases). The germline CDR1 and CDR2 sequences are MNHEY and SVGAGI. The CDR3 extends over 15 amino acids. Trimming removed 1 base at V and 7 bases at J, with 13 bases between.

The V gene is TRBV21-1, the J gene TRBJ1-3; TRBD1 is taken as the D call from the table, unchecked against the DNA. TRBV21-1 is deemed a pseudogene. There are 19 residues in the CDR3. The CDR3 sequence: CASSKVPLQTFRSGNTIYF. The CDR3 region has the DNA TGTGCCAGCAGCAAAGTCCCACTTCAGACATTCCGCTCTGGAAACACCATATATTTT.

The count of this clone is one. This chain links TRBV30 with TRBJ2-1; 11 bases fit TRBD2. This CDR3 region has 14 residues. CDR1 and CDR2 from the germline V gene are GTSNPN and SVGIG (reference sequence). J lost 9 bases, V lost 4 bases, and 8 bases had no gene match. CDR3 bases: TGTGCCTGGAATGTCGGACTAGCGGGTGTTGAGCAGTTCTTC. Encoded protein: CAWNVGLAGVEQFF.

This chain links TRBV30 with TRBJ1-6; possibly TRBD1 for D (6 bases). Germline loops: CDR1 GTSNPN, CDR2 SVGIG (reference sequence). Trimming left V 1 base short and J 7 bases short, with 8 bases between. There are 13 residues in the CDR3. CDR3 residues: CAWSAGANSPLHF. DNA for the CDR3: TGTGCCTGGAGTGCAGGGGCCAATTCACCCCTCCACTTT.

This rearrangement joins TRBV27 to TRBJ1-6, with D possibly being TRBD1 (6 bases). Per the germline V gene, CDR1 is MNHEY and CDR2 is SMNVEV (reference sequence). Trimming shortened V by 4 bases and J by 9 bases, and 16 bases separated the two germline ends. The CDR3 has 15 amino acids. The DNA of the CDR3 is TGTGCCAGCAGTTCCTCCGGGACATCCGGTTCACCCCTCCACTTT. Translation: CASSSSGTSGSPLHF.